This TCR beta chain stems from a study of blood T cell repertoires in COVID-19. Clones were read by immunoSEQ multiplex PCR, and TCRdb kept only the in-frame ones, dropping some. The repertoire consists of hundreds of thousands of clones, with 85% to 90% occurring once and the leading ten covering 7.3%. Germline V lookup: CDR1 MNHEY, CDR2 SMNVEV (reference sequence). The ends were cut back, 0 bases at V and 0 bases at J, with 14 bases in the middle. The CDR3 loop spans 17 amino acids. Sample: peripheral blood. The chain has TRBV27 and TRBJ1-2; D may be TRBD1 (5 bases). This receptor was taken from an older woman with COVID-19, enrolled during active disease. The CDR3 bases are TGTGCCAGCAGTTTATCTCCGGAAACAGGCACTAACTATGGCTACACCTTC. This sequence encodes CASSLSPETGTNYGYTF.